Shown below are 22 T cell receptor beta chains from a single sample sequenced in a study of control samples from healthy donors and cancer patients. Sequencing used immunoSEQ multiplex PCR; TCRdb keeps in-frame clones, though not all of them. The data show 85,000 to 95,000 clones, roughly four fifths seen once. The sequenced sample was blood. The receptor source for this set is a woman aged 55-69 years in good health.

This chain connects TRBV6-5 to TRBJ1-5; D may be TRBD1 (5 bases). In germline, CDR1 is MNHEY, CDR2 SVGAGI. The CDR3 spans 14 residues. Trimming removed 7 bases at V and 6 bases at J, with 16 bases between. DNA for the CDR3: TGTGCCAGCATCGAGACCGGGGGGTCTCAGCCCCAGCATTTT. This translates into CASIETGGSQPQHF.

V usage is TRBV19 and J usage is TRBJ1-5; TRBD1 agrees at 7 bases. The germline V gene encodes CDR1 LNHDA and CDR2 SQIVND (reference sequence). V lost 6 bases, J lost 0 bases, and 5 bases stayed unmatched. The CDR3 sequence is 15 residues long. CDR3 in DNA: TGTGCCAGTAGGGGGACAGAGTATAGCAATCAGCCCCAGCATTTT. It encodes CASRGTEYSNQPQHF.

The chain joins TRBV5-1 to TRBJ2-4; perhaps D is TRBD1 or TRBD2 (5 bases each). This CDR3 is built from 17 residues. Germline values: CDR1 SGHRS, CDR2 YFSETQ. The V and J ends lost 4 bases and 0 bases respectively, with 17 bases between them. Written as DNA, the CDR3 is TGCGCCAGCAGCCAAGGACCCGGGGACGTAGCCAAAAACATTCAGTACTTC. Protein product: CASSQGPGDVAKNIQYF.

The rearrangement links TRBV4-2 to TRBJ2-1; TRBD2 matches 7 bases. Per the germline V gene, CDR1 is LGHNA and CDR2 is YNFKEQ. This CDR3 contains 15 residues. Germline trimming cut 1 base from V and 2 bases from J; bases unmatched to any gene: 2. The CDR3 DNA reads TGTGCCAGCAGCCAAGGAGCGGGACCCTACAATGAGCAGTTCTTC. Its translation: CASSQGAGPYNEQFF.

The genes are TRBV2 and TRBJ2-5; 8 nucleotides line up with TRBD2. V lost 9 bases, J lost 5 bases, and 8 bases stayed unmatched. Per germline, CDR1 SNHLY and CDR2 FYNNEI. The CDR3 covers 13 residues. Here the CDR3 reads CARATVAGETQYF. The CDR3 bases are TGTGCCAGGGCTACAGTAGCGGGGGAGACCCAGTACTTC.

The J gene is TRBJ1-5, the V gene TRBV6-5, with 7 bases matching TRBD1. Trimming took 5 bases from V and 3 from J; bases not matched to a gene: 7. From germline, CDR1 is MNHEY and CDR2 SVGAGI. The CDR3 loop spans 15 amino acids. CDR3 coding DNA: TGTGCCAGCAGTACCGGGACAGCAAACAATCAGCCCCAGCATTTT. Translating it yields CASSTGTANNQPQHF.

This chain connects TRBV19 to TRBJ1-1; tentative D call: TRBD1 (5 bases). The germline V gene encodes CDR1 LNHDA and CDR2 SQIVND (reference sequence). The CDR3 extends over 13 amino acids. V was cut by 3 bases and J by 8 bases, with 13 bases left in between. The CDR3 reads CASSIGGFKEAFF. The CDR3 DNA follows: TGTGCCAGTAGTATTGGGGGTTTTAAAGAAGCTTTCTTT.

J is TRBJ2-3 and V is TRBV28; 15 bases are a match to TRBD2. The CDR3 is 20 residues long. Germline values: CDR1 MDHEN, CDR2 SYDVKM. V trimming: 7 bases; J trimming: 4 bases; junction bases outside the gene matches: 18. The CDR3 region is CASTSEARTSGGAASDTQYF. The CDR3 bases are TGTGCCAGCACCTCAGAGGCCCGGACTAGCGGGGGGGCCGCTTCAGATACGCAGTATTTT.

The genes are TRBV7-2 and TRBJ2-2, with 10 bases fitting TRBD2. Losses at the gene ends were 5 bases for V and 8 bases for J; bases not matched to a gene: 8. The CDR3 spans 15 residues. The germline gives CDR1 SGHTA, CDR2 FQGNSA. As DNA, the CDR3 is TGTGCCAGCAGCCCTCTAGCGGGAGTTGGTGGGGAGCTGTTTTTT. It encodes CASSPLAGVGGELFF.

V usage is TRBV2 and J usage is TRBJ1-2, with D perhaps matching TRBD1 (5 bases). V was trimmed by 7 bases and J by 7 bases, leaving 13 bases between them. From germline, CDR1 is SNHLY and CDR2 FYNNEI. There are 12 residues in the CDR3. CDR3 sequence: CASKRGERGYTF. CDR3 in DNA: TGTGCCAGCAAACGAGGGGAGCGTGGCTACACCTTC.

V usage is TRBV19 and J usage is TRBJ1-2; 9 bases agree with TRBD1. The CDR3 is 16 residues long. Trimming removed 4 bases from V and 2 bases from J; junction bases left unmatched: 8. Germline V lookup: CDR1 LNHDA, CDR2 SQIVND (reference sequence). The CDR3 sequence: CASSTRTGERNYGYTF. In DNA form, the CDR3 reads TGTGCCAGTAGTACCCGGACAGGGGAAAGGAACTATGGCTACACCTTC.

On this clone itself: This specimen includes other DNA sequences encoding the same CDR3. The genes are TRBV28 and TRBJ2-7; 12 bases align to TRBD2. The germline CDR1 and CDR2 sequences are MDHEN and SYDVKM. V shed 5 bases and J 4 bases; nucleotides not matched to a gene: 9. The CDR3 loop spans 16 amino acids. In DNA, the CDR3 is TGTGCCAGCAGTCCACTAGCGGGGGGCGGAATGTACGAGCAGTACTTC. Protein sequence: CASSPLAGGGMYEQYF.

The chain employs TRBV19 and TRBJ1-5; TRBD1 agrees at 7 bases. The trim removed 5 bases at V and 3 bases at J, leaving 4 bases unmatched. Germline V gene sequence: CDR1 LNHDA, CDR2 SQIVND (reference sequence). CDR3 length equals 14 residues. The CDR3 DNA reads TGTGCCAGTAGTCGAGACAGGGACAATCAGCCCCAGCATTTT. As protein: CASSRDRDNQPQHF.

The chain recombines TRBV28 with TRBJ2-2; 7 bases align to TRBD2. Per the germline V gene, CDR1 is MDHEN and CDR2 is SYDVKM. The CDR3 contains 12 residues. CDR3 in amino acids: CATTSDTGELFF. The CDR3, as DNA: TGTGCTACAACTAGCGACACCGGGGAGCTGTTTTTT.

The V call is TRBV3-1 (or the pseudogene TRBV3-2), the J call TRBJ1-4, with a possible D match to TRBD1 (6 bases). CDR1 LGHDT and CDR2 YNNKEL come from the germline V gene (reference sequence). Trimming cost V 11 bases and J 5 bases, with 15 bases left between them. The length of the CDR3 is 13 residues. CDR3 sequence: CAVADRLNEKLFF. CDR3 coding DNA: TGTGCCGTAGCCGACAGGTTAAATGAAAAACTGTTTTTT.

The chain carries TRBV7-2 and TRBJ2-2, with TRBD1 as a possible D gene (5 bases). The CDR3 has 15 residues. V lost 2 bases to trimming and J lost 4 bases, with 11 bases between them. Germline assignment: CDR1 SGHTA and CDR2 FQGNSA. CDR3 protein: CASSLYYQGTGELFF. The DNA for the CDR3 is TGTGCCAGCAGCTTATACTATCAGGGCACCGGGGAGCTGTTTTTT. The variable domain in full, completed from reference TRBV7-2 and TRBJ2-2, reads GAGVSQSPSNKVTEKGKDVELRCDPISGHTALYWYRQSLGQGLEFLIYFQGNSAPDKSGLPSDRFSAERTGGSVSTLTIQRTQQEDSAVYLCASSLYYQGTGELFFGEGSRLTVL.

The CDR3 nucleotides read TGTGCCAGCAGTGGCCCTAGCCCCGGGAGGGCCCTCGACGAGCAGTACTTC. Amino acid sequence: CASSGPSPGRALDEQYF. The chain employs TRBV6-1 and TRBJ2-7; 8 bases line up with TRBD2. Germline CDR1 is MNHNS and CDR2 is SASEGT. The CDR3 runs 17 residues. Unmatched junction bases numbered 16, after V lost 4 bases and J lost 5 bases.

The J gene is TRBJ2-3, the V gene TRBV7-6; D is undetermined. Germline-derived CDR1 and CDR2 are SGHVS and FNYEAQ. Between the trimmed V and J ends, which lost 1 base and 4 bases, there was a span of 9 bases. CDR3 length: 14 residues. As DNA, the CDR3 is TGTGCCAGCAGCTTAGAAGTGGGATCAGATACGCAGTATTTT. Encoded protein: CASSLEVGSDTQYF.

The chain is built from TRBV2 and TRBJ1-3; tentative D call: TRBD1 (5 bases). Trimming stripped 7 bases from V and 4 bases from J, with 11 bases between. Germline assignment: CDR1 SNHLY and CDR2 FYNNEI. The CDR3 has 13 amino acids. CDR3 residues: CASTFEGGNTIYF. For the CDR3, the DNA is TGTGCCAGCACTTTCGAGGGGGGAAACACCATATATTTT.

The chain is built from TRBV19 and TRBJ1-2; 8 bases are a match to TRBD1. The germline gives CDR1 LNHDA, CDR2 SQIVND (reference sequence). With 5 bases clipped from V and 4 bases from J, the junction kept 9 bases outside the gene matches. The CDR3 length is 15 residues. CDR3 protein: CASSLSGQGIYGYTF. The CDR3 region has the DNA TGTGCCAGTAGTCTCTCCGGACAGGGAATCTATGGCTACACCTTC.

This chain joins TRBV19 and TRBJ2-1, with D possibly being TRBD1 (6 bases). The V end was cut by 4 bases, the J end by 7 bases, with 29 bases between. CDR1 and CDR2 from the germline V gene are LNHDA and SQIVND (reference sequence). The CDR3 runs 19 residues. The CDR3 region has the DNA TGTGCCAGTAGTACTACTTCTGGTCCCACGGCACAGGGTAGGAATGAGCAGTTCTTC. This encodes CASSTTSGPTAQGRNEQFF. The variable domain in full, completed from reference TRBV19 and TRBJ2-1, reads DGGITQSPKYLFRKEGQNVTLSCEQNLNHDAMYWYRQDPGQGLRLIYYSQIVNDFQKGDIAEGYSVSREKKESFPLTVTSAQKNPTAFYLCASSTTSGPTAQGRNEQFFGPGTRLTVL.

The rearrangement joins TRBV5-1 to TRBJ1-4; 8 bases line up with TRBD1. This CDR3 has 15 amino acids. Germline CDR1 is SGHRS and CDR2 is YFSETQ. V dropped 4 bases and J dropped 4; count of bases not matched to a gene: 6. In DNA, the CDR3 is TGCGCCAGCAGCCGTTCGACAGGGGTTAATGAAAAACTGTTTTTT. Residues: CASSRSTGVNEKLFF.